This TCR beta chain stems from a study of blood T cells in healthy people across ages. Sample-barcoded 5' priming and a J-beta primer mix drove a second PCR of roughly 6 to 12 cycles. Via MiXCR, TCRdb re-called the 5' RACE reads, giving one row per CDR3 protein. The sample yields approximately 800,000 distinct CDR3 sequences, under 40% seen once. This CDR3 has 17 residues. V dropped 0 bases and J dropped 2 bases, with 17 bases sitting between them. Germline CDR1 and CDR2: LGHNA and YNFKEQ. Peripheral blood samples of about 10 milliliters were drawn from each donor. Material: blood. The chain combines TRBV4-2 with TRBJ2-7; TRBD1 or TRBD2 may be the D gene (5 bases each). The clonotype was recovered from a man younger than 30 in good health. DNA for the CDR3: TGTGCCAGCAGCCAAGATAGTCGGCCGGGGCAGACCTACGAGCAGTACTTC. This codes for CASSQDSRPGQTYEQYF.